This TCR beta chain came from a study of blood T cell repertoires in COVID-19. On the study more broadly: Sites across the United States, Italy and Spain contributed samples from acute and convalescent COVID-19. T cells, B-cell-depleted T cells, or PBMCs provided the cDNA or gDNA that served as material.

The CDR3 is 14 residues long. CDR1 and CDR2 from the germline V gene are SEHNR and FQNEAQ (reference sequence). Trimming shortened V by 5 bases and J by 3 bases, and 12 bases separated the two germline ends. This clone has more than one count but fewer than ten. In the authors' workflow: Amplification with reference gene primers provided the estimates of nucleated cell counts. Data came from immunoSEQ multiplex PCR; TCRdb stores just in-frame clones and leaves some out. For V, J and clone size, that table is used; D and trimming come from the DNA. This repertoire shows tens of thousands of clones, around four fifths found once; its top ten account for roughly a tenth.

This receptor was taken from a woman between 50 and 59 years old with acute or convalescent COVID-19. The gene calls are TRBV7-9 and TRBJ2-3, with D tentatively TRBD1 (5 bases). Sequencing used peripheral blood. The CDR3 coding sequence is TGTGCCAGCAGCGATGTAGGGGTGACAGATACGCAGTATTTT. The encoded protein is CASSDVGVTDTQYF.